The 27 T cell receptor beta chains given below trace back to one sample, sequenced in a study of metastatic and nonmetastatic thyroid tumors. TCRdb re-called the PCR reads via MiXCR. The repertoire holds more than 20,000 clones, with 24% as singletons. All patients were treatment-naive before thyroid surgery. The source material was tumor tissue. Every receptor here comes from a female donor with papillary thyroid cancer or a benign thyroid nodule (not recorded which). Some clones in this sample may be carry-over from other donors' samples.

In regard to this clone: Germline and junction disagree at one end, which may indicate a read error. The chain employs TRBV6-4 and TRBJ2-6, with D unclear. Germline CDR1 is MRHNA and CDR2 is SNTAGT. This CDR3 has 16 amino acids. This CDR3 reads CDSSDSLVTGANVLTF. In nucleotides, the CDR3 is TGTGACAGCAGTGACTCTTTGGTAACTGGGGCCAACGTCCTGACTTTC.

The V and J genes are TRBV28 and TRBJ1-1; D gene unclear. V was trimmed by 6 bases and J by 13 bases, leaving 18 bases between them. The germline gives CDR1 MDHEN, CDR2 SYDVKM. This CDR3 comprises 12 residues. Here the CDR3 reads CASRGNGEKDFF. In nucleotides, the CDR3 is TGTGCCAGCAGAGGAAATGGGGAGAAAGATTTCTTT.

The CDR3 spells CASRGHHSGNTIYF. For the CDR3, the DNA is TGTGCCAGTAGAGGGCACCACTCTGGAAACACCATATATTTT. The chain combines TRBV28 with TRBJ1-3; D not resolved. CDR1 is MDHEN, CDR2 SYDVKM, per germline. V was cut by 9 bases and J by 0 bases, with 12 bases left in between. The CDR3 runs 14 residues.

This clone was seen repeatedly, ten times or more. This rearrangement joins TRBV30 to TRBJ2-6, with TRBD1 matching over 10 bases. V lost 0 bases and J lost 2; bases outside the gene matches: 7. Germline CDR1 reads GTSNPN; CDR2 reads SVGIG (reference sequence). This CDR3 has 18 amino acids. In DNA form, the CDR3 reads TGTGCCTGGAGTGTACTAGGGACAGGGGCAGCTGGGGCCAACGTCCTGACTTTC. Amino acid sequence: CAWSVLGTGAAGANVLTF.

By share, this clone ranks as medium-sized. The chain has TRBV20-1 and TRBJ1-1; TRBD1 is a possible D gene (5 bases). This CDR3 has 13 residues. V lost 5 bases to trimming and J lost 0 bases, with 10 bases between them. Germline assignment: CDR1 DFQATT and CDR2 SNEGSKA (reference sequence). CDR3 amino acids: CSASDTLNTEAFF. The CDR3 DNA follows: TGCAGTGCTTCGGACACCCTGAACACTGAAGCTTTCTTT.

This clone is medium-sized by share. The identical CDR3 is also encoded by other nucleotide sequences in the sample. The gene calls are TRBV20-1 and TRBJ2-7, with 10 bases matching TRBD2. Germline V gene data show CDR1 as DFQATT and CDR2 as SNEGSKA (reference sequence). The CDR3 spans 16 residues. V trimming: 6 bases; J trimming: 5 bases; junction bases outside the gene matches: 16. This chain's CDR3 is CSAERGSGRARDEQYF. DNA for the CDR3: TGCAGTGCGGAGAGAGGGAGCGGGAGGGCCCGTGACGAGCAGTACTTC.

In its sample, this clone was seen many times. This chain joins TRBV7-8 and TRBJ1-1, with D hard to call. Between the trimmed V and J ends, which lost 1 base and 4 bases, there was a span of 13 bases. Germline CDR1 SGHVS, CDR2 FQNEAQ. The CDR3 is 15 residues long. The CDR3 region is CASSLGVGYPTEAFF. The CDR3, as DNA: TGTGCCAGCAGCTTAGGAGTAGGGTATCCCACTGAAGCTTTCTTT.

This clone was seen many times. V and J are TRBV11-2 and TRBJ2-1, with TRBD2 matching 7 bases. CDR3 length: 16 amino acids. V shed 3 bases and J 4 bases; nucleotides not matched to a gene: 9. Looked up from germline, CDR1 is SGHAT and CDR2 is FQNNGV. This CDR3 reads CASSFPGGVGYNEQFF. CDR3 in DNA: TGTGCCAGCAGCTTCCCTGGGGGGGTTGGGTACAATGAGCAGTTCTTC.

This clone is categorized as medium-sized (0.01 to 0.1%). This chain connects TRBV6-1 to TRBJ2-7; tentative D call: TRBD1 (5 bases). Germline assignment: CDR1 MNHNS and CDR2 SASEGT. The CDR3 loop spans 14 amino acids. The V gene lost 3 bases and the J gene lost 5 bases, with 14 bases spanning the gap. The CDR3 loop is CASSDRAGNNEQYF. For the CDR3, the DNA is TGTGCCAGCAGTGATCGGGCAGGGAACAACGAGCAGTACTTC.

Details on this clone: A much larger clone differs by one base, so this may be a read error. V gene TRBV6-1 combines with J gene TRBJ2-5, with no clear D. The V gene's germline CDR1 is MNHNS and CDR2 SASEGT. This CDR3 is built from 15 residues. For the CDR3, the DNA is TGTGCCAGAAGTGAAGGTGTAGGAACTCAAGAGACCCGGTACTTC. It specifies CARSEGVGTQETRYF.

This clone appeared once. The J gene is TRBJ2-1, the V gene TRBV7-6, with D possibly TRBD2 on 5 matching bases. Germline V gives CDR1 SGHVS, CDR2 FNYEAQ. The CDR3 is made up of 16 amino acids. The germline V and J ends were trimmed by 4 bases and 1 base, with 14 bases remaining between them. CDR3 sequence: CASSSPGVGSYNEQFF. CDR3 nucleotides: TGTGCCAGCAGCTCACCCGGGGTTGGTTCCTACAATGAGCAGTTCTTC.

This clone was seen only once. This chain uses TRBV5-1 with TRBJ1-6, with D maybe TRBD1 (5 bases). Germline CDR1 reads SGHRS; CDR2 reads YFSETQ. V was clipped by 3 bases and J by 5 bases, with 9 bases between them. The CDR3 is made up of 14 amino acids. CDR3 protein: CASSSDSNNSPLHF. The CDR3 nucleotides are TGCGCCAGCAGCTCCGACAGTAATAATTCACCCCTCCACTTT.

The chain recombines TRBV18 with TRBJ2-7, with D tentatively TRBD1 (6 bases). Per germline, CDR1 KGHSH and CDR2 LQKENI. V was clipped by 4 bases and J by 1 base, with 11 bases between them. The CDR3 has 14 residues. This CDR3 reads CASSREQGSYEQYF. As DNA, the CDR3 is TGTGCCAGCTCACGGGAACAGGGTTCCTACGAGCAGTACTTC.

This clone was found many times. The chain couples TRBV7-9 to TRBJ2-5; 8 nucleotides align to TRBD1. CDR1 and CDR2 (germline): SEHNR, FQNEAQ (reference sequence). The CDR3 has 15 amino acids. The J segment lost 5 bases and the V segment lost 5 bases, leaving 10 bases of the junction unmatched. In nucleotides, the CDR3 is TGTGCCAGCAGCCCCAGGACAGGGAGAATGGAGACCCAGTACTTC. Its protein product is CASSPRTGRMETQYF.

This clone was observed many times. V usage is TRBV5-5 and J usage is TRBJ1-1; 10 nucleotides agree with TRBD1. J lost 5 bases, V lost 5 bases, and 3 bases had no gene match. CDR1 SGHKS and CDR2 YYEKEE come from the germline V gene (reference sequence). The CDR3 covers 13 residues. CDR3 sequence (DNA): TGTGCCAGCAGGACAGGGGGCGCGACTGAAGCTTTCTTT. Amino acid sequence: CASRTGGATEAFF. The variable domain in full, completed from reference TRBV5-5 and TRBJ1-1, reads DAGVTQSPTHLIKTRGQQVTLRCSPISGHKSVSWYQQVLGQGPQFIFQYYEKEERGRGNFPDRFSARQFPNYSSELNVNALLLGDSALYLCASRTGGATEAFFGQGTRLTVV.

This clone was recorded at least ten times. Being one base from a much bigger clone, this may be a read error. The chain combines TRBV2 with TRBJ1-5, with D possibly matching TRBD1 (5 bases). Per the germline V gene, CDR1 is SNHLY and CDR2 is FYNNEI. The CDR3 covers 16 residues. With 5 bases removed from V and 2 bases from J, the gap between germline ends came to 16 bases. The CDR3 DNA is TGTGCCAGCAGTTCCTTTCTGACAGCCTGCAATCAGCCCCAGCATTTT. It translates to CASSSFLTACNQPQHF. Looking up the rest from reference TRBV2 and TRBJ1-5 gives the full variable domain: EPEVTQTPSHQVTQMGQEVILRCVPISNHLYFYWYRQILGQKVEFLVSFYNNEISEKSEIFDDQFSVERPDGSNFTLKIRSTKLEDSAMYFCASSSFLTACNQPQHFGDGTRLSIL.

The rearrangement uses TRBV19 and TRBJ1-5; D is unresolved. The CDR3 contains 18 residues. CDR1 and CDR2 from the germline V gene are LNHDA and SQIVND (reference sequence). Between the trimmed V and J ends, which lost 3 bases and 0 bases, there was a span of 18 bases. CDR3 region: CASSMALGQRYSNQPQHF. CDR3 coding DNA: TGTGCCAGTAGTATGGCGCTTGGGCAGAGATATAGCAATCAGCCCCAGCATTTT.

The chain uses TRBV11-2 and TRBJ1-2; D may be TRBD1 (5 bases). The germline gives CDR1 SGHAT, CDR2 FQNNGV. With 5 bases removed from V and 6 bases from J, the gap between germline ends came to 19 bases. The CDR3 sequence is 15 residues long. The CDR3 region is CASSTHGGLNDGYTF. Written as DNA, the CDR3 is TGTGCCAGCAGCACTCACGGGGGTCTCAATGATGGCTACACCTTC.

This clone was seen at least ten times. The chain employs TRBV3-1 and TRBJ2-5; TRBD2 is a possible D gene (6 bases). Trimming stripped 4 bases from V and 5 bases from J, with 8 bases between. Germline V lookup: CDR1 LGHDT, CDR2 YNNKEL (reference sequence). The CDR3 sequence is 12 residues long. The CDR3 nucleotides read TGTGCCAGCAGCCGGGACTTTGAGACCCAGTACTTC. This codes for CASSRDFETQYF.

By its share, this clone is medium-sized. The chain has TRBV20-1 and TRBJ1-5; D is uncertain. The CDR3 length is 15 residues. V was pared by 0 bases and J by 4 bases, with 13 bases between. In germline, CDR1 is DFQATT, CDR2 SNEGSKA (reference sequence). The DNA for the CDR3 is TGCAGTGCTAGAGATCAGGCAGTTAGGAATCAGCCCCAGCATTTT. As protein: CSARDQAVRNQPQHF.

This clone is medium-sized (0.01 to 0.1%) in the sample. V is TRBV4-2 and J is TRBJ1-2; 7 bases map to TRBD1. CDR1 LGHNA and CDR2 YNFKEQ come from the germline V gene. The ends lost 4 bases at V and 4 bases at J; junction bases unmatched: 6. CDR3 length equals 14 residues. The CDR3 DNA reads TGTGCCAGCAGCCCCCGTCAGGGGGGCTATGGCTACACCTTC. Residues: CASSPRQGGYGYTF.

In this sample, this clone turned up a few times. Its ends do not fully match the called genes, so a read error is possible. The chain uses TRBV2 and TRBJ2-6, with D possibly matching TRBD1 (5 bases). Germline V CDR1 and CDR2: SNHLY, FYNNEI. The CDR3 runs 14 residues. The CDR3 loop is CASSYFSGANVLAF. For the CDR3, the DNA is TGTGCCAGCAGTTATTTTTCTGGGGCCAACGTCCTGGCTTTC.

The chain links TRBV6-1 to TRBJ2-7; a possible D gene is TRBD1 (6 bases). CDR1 and CDR2 from the germline V gene are MNHNS and SASEGT. V lost 6 bases and J lost 3, with 21 bases in between. This CDR3 is 16 amino acids long. Here the CDR3 DNA reads TGTGCCAGCAGCACCAATGAACAGGGTTCCAGCTACGAGCAGTACTTC. Translation: CASSTNEQGSSYEQYF.

This clone was recorded at least ten times. The gene calls are TRBV7-9 and TRBJ2-7; 7 bases align to TRBD1. The CDR3 length is 13 residues. With 0 bases clipped from V and 5 bases from J, the junction kept 1 base outside the gene matches. Per germline, CDR1 SEHNR and CDR2 FQNEAQ (reference sequence). CDR3 coding DNA: TGTGCCAGCAGCTTAGCAGGGGGCGACGAGCAGTACTTC. This sequence encodes CASSLAGGDEQYF. The full variable domain, with the rest looked up from reference TRBV7-9 and TRBJ2-7, is DTGVSQNPRHKITKRGQNVTFRCDPISEHNRLYWYRQTLGQGPEFLTYFQNEAQLEKSRLLSDRFSAERPKGSFSTLEIQRTEQGDSAMYLCASSLAGGDEQYFGPGTRLTVT.

This chain uses TRBV20-1 with TRBJ2-7; 9 bases map to TRBD2. Looked up from germline, CDR1 is DFQATT and CDR2 is SNEGSKA (reference sequence). Trimming removed 0 bases from V and 1 base from J; junction bases left unmatched: 4. CDR3 size: 15 residues. CDR3 amino acids: CSARDLAGTSYEQYF. The CDR3 DNA is TGCAGTGCTAGAGACCTAGCGGGGACTTCCTACGAGCAGTACTTC.

This clone occurred a few times. This rearrangement joins TRBV19 to TRBJ2-2; D might be TRBD1 (6 bases). The CDR3 sequence is 15 residues long. V was cut by 3 bases and J by 4 bases, with 12 bases left in between. The V gene's germline CDR1 is LNHDA and CDR2 SQIVND (reference sequence). CDR3 region: CASSIVQGITGELFF. CDR3 DNA: TGTGCCAGTAGTATCGTACAGGGAATCACCGGGGAGCTGTTTTTT.

This chain uses TRBV28 with TRBJ2-2; D is undetermined. CDR1 and CDR2 from the germline V gene are MDHEN and SYDVKM. The V end lost 3 bases, the J end lost 1 base, and 12 bases lay between the germline ends. The CDR3 is 16 residues long. The chain's CDR3 is CASSFFVTQNTGELFF. The CDR3 region has the DNA TGTGCCAGCAGTTTTTTCGTGACCCAGAACACCGGGGAGCTGTTTTTT.